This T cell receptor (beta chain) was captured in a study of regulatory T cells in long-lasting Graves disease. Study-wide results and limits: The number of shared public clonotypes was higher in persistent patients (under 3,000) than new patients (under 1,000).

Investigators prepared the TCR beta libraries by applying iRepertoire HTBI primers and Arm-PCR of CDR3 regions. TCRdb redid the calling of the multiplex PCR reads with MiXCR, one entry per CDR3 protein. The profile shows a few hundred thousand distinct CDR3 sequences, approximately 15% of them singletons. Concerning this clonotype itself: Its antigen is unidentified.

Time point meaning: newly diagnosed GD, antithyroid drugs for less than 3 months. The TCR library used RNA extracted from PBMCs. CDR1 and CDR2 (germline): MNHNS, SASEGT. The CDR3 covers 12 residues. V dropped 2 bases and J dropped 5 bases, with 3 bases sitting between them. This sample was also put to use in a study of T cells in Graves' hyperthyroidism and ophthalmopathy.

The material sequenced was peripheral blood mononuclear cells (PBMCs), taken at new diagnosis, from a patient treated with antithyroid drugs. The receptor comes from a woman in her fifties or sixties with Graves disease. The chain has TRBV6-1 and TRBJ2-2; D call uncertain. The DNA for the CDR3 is TGTGCCAGCAGTGAACAGACCGGGGAGCTGTTTTTT. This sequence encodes CASSEQTGELFF.